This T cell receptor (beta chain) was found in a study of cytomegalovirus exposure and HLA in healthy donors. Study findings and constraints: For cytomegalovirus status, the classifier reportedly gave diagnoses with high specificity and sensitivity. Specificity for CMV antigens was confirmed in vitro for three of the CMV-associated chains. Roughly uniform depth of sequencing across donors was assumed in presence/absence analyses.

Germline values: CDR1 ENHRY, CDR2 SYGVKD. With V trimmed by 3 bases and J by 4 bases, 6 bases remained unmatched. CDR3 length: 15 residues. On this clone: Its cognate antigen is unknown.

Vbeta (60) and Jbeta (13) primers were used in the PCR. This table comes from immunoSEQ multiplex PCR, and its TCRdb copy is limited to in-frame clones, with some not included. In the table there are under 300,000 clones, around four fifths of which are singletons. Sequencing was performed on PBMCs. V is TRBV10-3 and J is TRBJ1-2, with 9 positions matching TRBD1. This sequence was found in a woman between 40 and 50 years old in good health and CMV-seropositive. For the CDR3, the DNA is TGTGCCATCAGTGACCCGGGACAGGGAATCTATGGCTACACCTTC. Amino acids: CAISDPGQGIYGYTF.